In its sample, the clone carrying this T cell receptor (beta chain) was seen a few times. The data are from a study of response to subunit inactivated influenza vaccine. The V segment lost 4 bases and the J segment 2 bases; nucleotides outside the gene matches: 9. The CDR3 is 16 amino acids. Per germline, CDR1 SGHNT and CDR2 YYREEE (reference sequence). TCRdb analysed the RT-PCR reads with MiXCR anew, one entry per CDR3 protein. The sample lists 500,000 to 550,000 distinct CDR3 sequences, 20% to 25% occurring once. These data also formed part of another study, on T cells expressing NK-cell markers. That study reports: 5'RACE template switching with UMIs generated TCR beta cDNA. A handful of donors showed these clonotypes also leading the CD3+CD56-NKG2C+ fraction.

The rearrangement joins TRBV5-4 to TRBJ2-7; TRBD2 agrees at 10 bases. The TCR was taken from a man in his forties or fifties who received an inactivated influenza vaccine. The sample here was CD4+ T cells sorted from PBMCs, taken roughly 13 days after vaccination. The CDR3 region is CASSIKRTSGTYEQYF. CDR3 nucleotide sequence: TGTGCCAGCAGCATCAAAAGGACTAGCGGAACCTACGAGCAGTACTTC.